These T cell receptor beta chains were read from a single sample in a study of blood T cell repertoires in COVID-19. The assay was immunoSEQ multiplex PCR, and TCRdb's table has in-frame clones only and misses some. The sample contains around 70,000 clones, almost 85% of which appear only once. The sequencing input was peripheral blood. The receptors here all came from a man in his sixties or seventies with acute or convalescent COVID-19. CDR3s leave out the opening cysteine and the closing phenylalanine or tryptophan.

v_gene	CDR3aa
TRBV19	ASNPSGQGVYEQY
TRBV10-2	ASSPGTSGSYEQY
TRBV9	ASSARGGLPSGNTIY
TRBV28	ASSPPGASGRLEQY
TRBV5-4	ASSPTGQHTEAF
TRBV9	ASSPRDRGQRSYEQY
TRBV19	ASSLTGGLVNEQF
TRBV6-1	ASSETDTGVYEQY
TRBV5-1	ASSLAAGGRETQY
TRBV4-3	ASSQDETEHDHSGNTIY
TRBV11-2	ASSLSGGNEQF
TRBV19	ASSMGLAGNEQF
TRBV6-1	ASSELTPRMNTEAF
TRBV18	ASSPSSIGNTIY
TRBV2	ASSLRGSGYT
TRBV20-1	SAPGGRAF
TRBV6-1	ASSEDRQRTDTQY